This TCR beta chain was recorded in a study of T cells in Graves' hyperthyroidism and ophthalmopathy. Study results and caveats: The model's output predicted ophthalmopathy at a median of 6.5 months prior to onset.

This clonotype was seen a few times. Its antigen is not known. Per the germline V gene, CDR1 is ENHRY and CDR2 is SYGVKD. V was cut by 6 bases and J by 0 bases, with 12 bases left in between. CDR3 size: 16 residues. Amplified TCR beta CDR3 regions came from RNA transcripts. HTBI primers were the set used in a first-round RT-PCR of the TCR CDR3. TCRdb used MiXCR to reprocess the multiplex PCR reads, holding one entry per CDR3 protein. Among some 530,000 distinct CDR3 sequences listed, roughly 22% were seen once. The sequence derives from a woman in her seventies with Graves' ophthalmopathy. The genes are TRBV10-3 and TRBJ2-6, with no clear D. The material sequenced was blood. CDR3 sequence reads: CAIRLVEHSGANVLTF. In DNA, the CDR3 is TGTGCCATCAGGCTTGTGGAGCACTCTGGGGCCAACGTCCTGACTTTC.